These 26 T cell receptor beta chains originate from one sample sequenced in a study of cytomegalovirus exposure and HLA in healthy donors. 13 Jbeta primers and 60 Vbeta primers were used for the PCR. Profiled with immunoSEQ multiplex PCR; TCRdb holds only in-frame clones, not every one. There are 110,000 to 150,000 clones in the sample; about 85% occur only once, and about 2.5% lies in the top ten. Sequenced input: PBMCs. These receptors all stem from a boy aged 2 to 9 in good health and CMV-seronegative.

This chain joins TRBV10-3 and TRBJ1-2; the match to TRBD1 covers 7 bases. Germline V gives CDR1 ENHRY, CDR2 SYGVKD. This CDR3 has 16 residues. The V segment lost 2 bases and the J segment 0 bases; nucleotides outside the gene matches: 6. The CDR3 here is CAISEGTEETNYGYTF. In DNA form, the CDR3 reads TGTGCCATCAGTGAGGGGACAGAAGAAACTAACTATGGCTACACCTTC.

The genes are TRBV9 and TRBJ2-1, with 11 bases identical to TRBD1. Losses at the gene ends were 3 bases for V and 4 bases for J; bases not matched to a gene: 3. The CDR3 extends over 15 amino acids. Germline CDR1 and CDR2: SGDLS and YYNGEE. In DNA form, the CDR3 reads TGTGCCAGCAGCGGGGGACAGGGGGGTTACAATGAGCAGTTCTTC. This encodes CASSGGQGGYNEQFF.

To note about this clone: Additional DNA sequences in this sample encode the identical CDR3. The V and J genes are TRBV5-4 and TRBJ2-7; 7 nucleotides match TRBD1. This CDR3 is 13 amino acids long. Germline loops: CDR1 SGHNT, CDR2 YYREEE (reference sequence). Losses at the gene ends were 0 bases for V and 6 bases for J; bases not matched to a gene: 3. The CDR3 DNA sequence: TGTGCCAGCAGCTTGGCATACAGGGGCGAGCAGTACTTC. Translating it yields CASSLAYRGEQYF. The whole variable domain, remainder taken from reference TRBV5-4 and TRBJ2-7, is ETGVTQSPTHLIKTRGQQVTLRCSSQSGHNTVSWYQQALGQGPQFIFQYYREEENGRGNFPPRFSGLQFPNYSSELNVNALELDDSALYLCASSLAYRGEQYFGPGTRLTVT.

This chain connects TRBV19 to TRBJ1-5; TRBD1 aligns across 8 bases. The CDR3 consists of 16 residues. Germline trimming cut 5 bases from V and 5 bases from J; bases unmatched to any gene: 11. From germline, CDR1 is LNHDA and CDR2 SQIVND (reference sequence). DNA of the CDR3: TGTGCCAGTAGTGGAAACAGGGGGGACACTGATCAGCCCCAGCATTTT. This sequence encodes CASSGNRGDTDQPQHF.

V is TRBV5-4 and J is TRBJ2-7; TRBD2 agrees at 7 bases. The CDR3 length is 16 residues. Germline V gene data show CDR1 as SGHNT and CDR2 as YYREEE (reference sequence). With 0 bases clipped from V and 0 bases from J, the junction kept 6 bases outside the gene matches. CDR3: CASSLVLGGDSYEQYF. DNA of the CDR3: TGTGCCAGCAGCTTGGTGCTTGGGGGGGACTCCTACGAGCAGTACTTC.

On this clone itself: This CDR3 is also generated by other DNA sequences in the sample. This chain connects TRBV6-5 to TRBJ2-1; 7 bases line up with TRBD2. Per the germline V gene, CDR1 is MNHEY and CDR2 is SVGAGI. V lost 0 bases and J lost 0; bases outside the gene matches: 2. This CDR3 is built from 16 residues. CDR3 nucleotide sequence: TGTGCCAGCAGTTACTCGGCTAGCGGCTCCTACAATGAGCAGTTCTTC. Its protein product is CASSYSASGSYNEQFF.

The rearrangement uses TRBV7-2 and TRBJ1-5; perhaps TRBD1 as D (5 bases). CDR1 and CDR2 (germline): SGHTA, FQGNSA. Between the trimmed V and J ends, which lost 3 bases and 6 bases, there was a span of 18 bases. There are 16 residues in the CDR3. CDR3 loop: CASSFEGLGFGQPQHF. The CDR3 nucleotides are TGTGCCAGCAGCTTCGAGGGACTGGGGTTTGGTCAGCCCCAGCATTTT.

The rearrangement links TRBV11-3 to TRBJ2-3; 9 nucleotides line up with TRBD2. This CDR3 is built from 15 residues. Losses at the gene ends were 5 bases for V and 5 bases for J; bases not matched to a gene: 8. From germline, CDR1 is SGHNT and CDR2 YENEEA. CDR3 bases: TGTGCCAGCAGCCCAGCGGGAGGTGGGGGAGATACGCAGTATTTT. Residues: CASSPAGGGGDTQYF.

This clone appeared a few times. The V gene is TRBV28, the J gene TRBJ1-1, with TRBD1 as a possible D gene (5 bases). V was trimmed by 8 bases and J by 0 bases, leaving 13 bases between them. Germline assignment: CDR1 MDHEN and CDR2 SYDVKM. This CDR3 is 14 amino acids long. The CDR3 sequence is CASRRGSMNTEAFF. DNA for the CDR3: TGTGCCAGCCGGAGGGGCTCCATGAACACTGAAGCTTTCTTT.

This rearrangement joins TRBV5-1 to TRBJ2-3; D is perhaps TRBD2 (6 bases). The CDR3 covers 15 residues. In germline, CDR1 is SGHRS, CDR2 YFSETQ. V lost 4 bases and J lost 0, with 12 bases in between. The CDR3 DNA reads as TGCGCCAGCAGCCAAGCGGGTCCTAGCACAGATACGCAGTATTTT. Translation gives CASSQAGPSTDTQYF.

V gene TRBV19 combines with J gene TRBJ2-5; 7 positions match TRBD2. Germline CDR1 is LNHDA and CDR2 is SQIVND (reference sequence). CDR3 length: 11 residues. V dropped 10 bases and J dropped 7; count of bases not matched to a gene: 6. Here the CDR3 reads CATGGGGTQYF. The CDR3 region has the DNA TGTGCCACTGGGGGGGGTGGGACCCAGTACTTC.

Comments on this clone: The same CDR3 can be traced to other DNA sequences in this sample. The rearrangement joins TRBV28 to TRBJ1-5, with 7 bases aligning to TRBD1. Germline V gene sequence: CDR1 MDHEN, CDR2 SYDVKM. The V segment lost 6 bases and the J segment 0 bases; nucleotides outside the gene matches: 2. The CDR3 length is 14 residues. CDR3 sequence (DNA): TGTGCCAGCAGCCGGGACAGTAGCAATCAGCCCCAGCATTTT. It is translated as CASSRDSSNQPQHF.

V is TRBV6-5 and J is TRBJ2-3; D is undetermined. V was trimmed by 4 bases and J by 5 bases, leaving 13 bases between them. Per the germline V gene, CDR1 is MNHEY and CDR2 is SVGAGI. This CDR3 comprises 14 residues. CDR3 DNA sequence: TGTGCCAGCAGTTTCGCGGTGCTGGGAGATACGCAGTATTTT. Translating it yields CASSFAVLGDTQYF.

V gene TRBV30 combines with J gene TRBJ2-7; 7 nucleotides align to TRBD1. The V gene end was trimmed by 5 bases and the J gene end by 0 bases; junction bases not matched to a gene: 13. Germline-derived CDR1 and CDR2 are GTSNPN and SVGIG (reference sequence). The CDR3 contains 16 residues. The CDR3 reads CAWSEPGTESSYEQYF. DNA for the CDR3: TGTGCCTGGTCCGAGCCCGGGACAGAGAGCTCCTACGAGCAGTACTTC.

The chain recombines TRBV4-1 with TRBJ1-1, with TRBD1 as a possible D gene (5 bases). Germline V CDR1 and CDR2: MGHRA, YSYEKL. The CDR3 has 16 amino acids. V gave up 0 bases and J gave up 5 bases, with 16 bases separating them. The CDR3 DNA reads TGCGCCAGCAGCCAAGATCTTTGGGGCCTCACGACTGAAGCTTTCTTT. Translating gives CASSQDLWGLTTEAFF.

The chain combines TRBV5-1 with TRBJ2-3, with a tentative D call TRBD2 (6 bases). CDR1 SGHRS and CDR2 YFSETQ come from the germline V gene. There are 15 residues in the CDR3. The V end lost 0 bases, the J end lost 2 bases, and 10 bases lay between the germline ends. The CDR3 region has the DNA TGCGCCAGCAGCTTGGGGACGGGAGACACAGATACGCAGTATTTT. As protein: CASSLGTGDTDTQYF. Full variable domain (missing parts from reference TRBV5-1 and TRBJ2-3): KAGVTQTPRYLIKTRGQQVTLSCSPISGHRSVSWYQQTPGQGLQFLFEYFSETQRNKGNFPGRFSGRQFSNSRSEMNVSTLELGDSALYLCASSLGTGDTDTQYFGPGTRLTVL.

The chain uses TRBV27 and TRBJ1-1, with D tentatively TRBD1 (5 bases). Trimming took off 3 bases at V and 1 base at J, with 9 bases between the two ends. Germline assignment: CDR1 MNHEY and CDR2 SMNVEV (reference sequence). The CDR3 spans 14 residues. The CDR3 reads CASSFRQGNTEAFF. The CDR3, as DNA: TGTGCCAGCAGTTTTCGGCAGGGGAACACTGAAGCTTTCTTT.

V gene TRBV27 combines with J gene TRBJ1-1; 10 positions agree with TRBD1. This CDR3 is built from 14 residues. The V and J ends lost 2 bases and 6 bases, in that order; junction bases with no gene match: 3. Germline V gene sequence: CDR1 MNHEY, CDR2 SMNVEV (reference sequence). CDR3 sequence (DNA): TGTGCCAGCAGTTTACGGACAGGGGGAGCTGAAGCTTTCTTT. This codes for CASSLRTGGAEAFF.

This chain links TRBV30 with TRBJ2-5, with 9 bases identical to TRBD2. Germline V gene sequence: CDR1 GTSNPN, CDR2 SVGIG (reference sequence). CDR3 size: 12 residues. V lost 4 bases and J lost 3; bases outside the gene matches: 0. CDR3 amino acids: CAWTSGEETQYF. The CDR3 coding sequence is TGTGCCTGGACTAGCGGGGAAGAGACCCAGTACTTC.

Only a few counts were recorded for this clone. The chain couples TRBV28 to TRBJ2-3, with a possible D match to TRBD1 (6 bases). Germline V lookup: CDR1 MDHEN, CDR2 SYDVKM. V lost 3 bases to trimming and J lost 4 bases, with 14 bases between them. CDR3 length: 15 amino acids. The CDR3 here is CASSFVGARADTQYF. In nucleotides, the CDR3 is TGTGCCAGCAGTTTCGTGGGGGCCCGGGCAGATACGCAGTATTTT.

The chain combines TRBV28 with TRBJ2-7; D gene uncertain. Trimming left V 5 bases short and J 5 bases short, with 13 bases between. CDR1 is MDHEN and CDR2 is SYDVKM in the germline V gene. This CDR3 has 13 residues. The CDR3, as DNA: TGTGCCAGCAGTGCAACGTCCTGGCACGAGCAGTACTTC. Translating it yields CASSATSWHEQYF.

This chain uses TRBV14 with TRBJ1-5; 8 positions agree with TRBD1. J gave up 3 bases and V 1 base, and 14 bases lay outside the gene matches. Germline CDR1 is SGHDN and CDR2 is FVKESK. The CDR3 totals 19 residues. The CDR3 DNA reads TGTGCCAGCAGCCAAGGCGCGAAACAGGGGGGGTTTTACAATCAGCCCCAGCATTTT. Its protein is CASSQGAKQGGFYNQPQHF.

The V call is TRBV11-2, the J call TRBJ2-1, with no clear D. Germline V gene lookup returns CDR1 SGHAT and CDR2 FQNNGV. V lost 5 bases to trimming and J lost 10 bases, with 15 bases between them. The CDR3 is 13 amino acids. CDR3 loop: CASSPLMTIEQFF. The CDR3 region has the DNA TGTGCCAGCAGCCCCTTGATGACAATCGAGCAGTTCTTC.

Details on this clone: A far larger clone is one base from this, pointing to a likely read error. In the same sample, other DNA sequences code for this CDR3. The gene calls are TRBV27 and TRBJ2-7; D might be TRBD2 (6 bases). Germline CDR1 reads MNHEY; CDR2 reads SMNVEV (reference sequence). The CDR3 loop spans 12 amino acids. DNA of the CDR3: TGTGCCGCGGGGCCCCACGGCCGCGAGCAATACTTC. Its protein is CAAGPHGREQYF.

In this sample, this clone turned up once. CDR3 protein: CASSRIAASSYNEQFF. CDR3 nucleotides: TGCGCCAGCAGCCGCATAGCGGCAAGCTCCTACAATGAGCAGTTCTTC. The V gene is TRBV4-3, the J gene TRBJ2-1, with D possibly TRBD2 on 6 matching bases. Germline V gene lookup returns CDR1 LGHNA and CDR2 YSLEER. The CDR3 consists of 16 residues. Trimming left V 4 bases short and J 0 bases short, with 13 bases between.

CDR3 coding DNA: TGTGCCAGCAGTTCGGGACAGGGACCCTACGAGCAGTACTTC. Amino acid sequence: CASSSGQGPYEQYF. The chain couples TRBV7-3 to TRBJ2-7; 9 bases match TRBD1. Losses at the gene ends were 6 bases for V and 2 bases for J; bases not matched to a gene: 5. This CDR3 has 14 residues. The germline CDR1 and CDR2 sequences are SGHTA and FQGTGA.